This TCR beta chain was observed in a study of T-cell memory formation after mild COVID-19. General study results and limits: A balance of CD4 and CD8 characterized clones contracting day 15 to 85, whereas later expanders leaned CD4+.

TCRdb itself ran the 5' RACE reads through MiXCR, one entry per CDR3 protein. Of approximately 500,000 distinct CDR3 sequences listed, around 27% are singletons. This clonotype was observed at least ten times. The antigen remains undetermined. V lost 6 bases and J lost 0, with 9 bases in between. The CDR3 is 14 residues long. CDR1 is SQVTM and CDR2 is ANQGSEA in the germline V gene. The sequenced material came from PBMCs or a T cell subset sorted from them (not recorded which). The TCR sequence derives from an adult woman who had mild COVID-19 (a few samples of this study predate the infection). Cell type and time point are not known. This sequence joins TRBV29-1 and TRBJ2-6; D gene uncertain. CDR3: CSVRLLSGANVLTF. CDR3 DNA sequence: TGCAGCGTCCGACTGCTCTCTGGGGCCAACGTCCTGACTTTC. Looking up the rest from reference TRBV29-1 and TRBJ2-6 gives the full variable domain: SAVISQKPSRDICQRGTSLTIQCQVDSQVTMMFWYRQQPGQSLTLIATANQGSEATYESGFVIDKFPISRPNLTFSTLTVSNMSPEDSSIYLCSVRLLSGANVLTFGAGSRLTVL.